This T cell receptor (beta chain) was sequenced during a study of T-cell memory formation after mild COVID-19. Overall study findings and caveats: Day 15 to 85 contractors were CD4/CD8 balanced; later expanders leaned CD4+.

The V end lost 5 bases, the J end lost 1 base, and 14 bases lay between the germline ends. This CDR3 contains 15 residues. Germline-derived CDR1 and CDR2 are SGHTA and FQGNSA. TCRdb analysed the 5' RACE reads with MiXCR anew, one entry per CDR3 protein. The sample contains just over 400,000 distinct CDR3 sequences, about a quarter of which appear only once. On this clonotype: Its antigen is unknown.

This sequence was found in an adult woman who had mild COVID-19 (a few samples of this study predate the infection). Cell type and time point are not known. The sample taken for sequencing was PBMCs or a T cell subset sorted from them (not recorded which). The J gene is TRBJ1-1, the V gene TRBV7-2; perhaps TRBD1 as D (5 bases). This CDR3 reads CASSGRRQRNTEAFF. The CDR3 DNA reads TGTGCCAGCAGCGGGCGTCGACAGAGGAACACTGAAGCTTTCTTT.